This passage covers 4 T cell receptor beta chains from one sample sequenced in a study of technical replicates of blood from four donors. The table came from immunoSEQ multiplex PCR; TCRdb's copy has only in-frame clones and leaves some out. The sample consists of about 50,000 clones, roughly 96% of them appearing once. Sample: PBMCs. These receptors were taken from a human donor in good health. Some clones in this sample may be carry-over from other donors' samples.

This chain uses TRBV14 with TRBJ1-1, with TRBD1 identical over 7 bases. CDR3 length: 16 residues. The V gene end was trimmed by 4 bases and the J gene end by 7 bases; junction bases not matched to a gene: 15. Germline values: CDR1 SGHDN, CDR2 FVKESK. CDR3 protein: CASSPIPGDRPLEAFF. CDR3 in DNA: TGTGCCAGCAGCCCAATCCCTGGGGACAGACCTCTTGAAGCTTTCTTT.

The chain has TRBV11-3 and TRBJ2-3, with a weak D call TRBD2 (6 bases). Germline values: CDR1 SGHNT, CDR2 YENEEA. Trimming pared 5 bases from V and 2 bases from J, leaving 11 bases between. The CDR3 runs to 14 residues. CDR3 region: CASSPRGTTDTQYF. CDR3 coding DNA: TGTGCCAGCAGCCCCCGGGGGACCACAGATACGCAGTATTTT. Drawing the rest from reference TRBV11-3 and TRBJ2-3, the complete variable domain is EAGVVQSPRYKIIEKKQPVAFWCNPISGHNTLYWYLQNLGQGPELLIRYENEEAVDDSQLPKDRFSAERLKGVDSTLKIQPAELGDSAVYLCASSPRGTTDTQYFGPGTRLTVL.

The chain recombines TRBV29-1 with TRBJ1-5; tentative D call: TRBD1 (6 bases). The CDR3 is made up of 17 amino acids. Germline V gene sequence: CDR1 SQVTM, CDR2 ANQGSEA. Trimming shortened V by 3 bases and J by 0 bases, and 18 bases separated the two germline ends. In nucleotides, the CDR3 is TGCAGCGTTGATCGGCAGGGGCTTCTTTATAGCAATCAGCCCCAGCATTTT. Translation gives CSVDRQGLLYSNQPQHF.

For the CDR3, the DNA is TGCGCCAGCAGCCAAGAAGGAGCGGGGAACACCGGGGAGCTGTTTTTT. Protein sequence: CASSQEGAGNTGELFF. V and J are TRBV4-1 and TRBJ2-2, with a weak D call TRBD2 (6 bases). V was pared by 0 bases and J by 1 base, with 9 bases between. The CDR3 contains 16 residues. Germline V gives CDR1 MGHRA, CDR2 YSYEKL.